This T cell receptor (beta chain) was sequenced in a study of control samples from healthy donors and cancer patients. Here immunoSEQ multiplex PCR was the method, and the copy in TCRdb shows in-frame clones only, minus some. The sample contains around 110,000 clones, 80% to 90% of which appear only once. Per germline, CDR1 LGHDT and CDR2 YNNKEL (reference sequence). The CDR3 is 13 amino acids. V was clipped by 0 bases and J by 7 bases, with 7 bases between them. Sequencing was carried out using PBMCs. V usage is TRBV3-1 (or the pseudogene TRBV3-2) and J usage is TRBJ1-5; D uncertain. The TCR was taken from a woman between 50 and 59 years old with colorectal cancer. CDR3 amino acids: CASSQDRSQPQHF. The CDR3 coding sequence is TGTGCCAGCAGCCAAGATAGGTCGCAGCCCCAGCATTTT.